The source of this T cell receptor (beta chain) is a study of CD4 and CD8 cells across lung adenocarcinoma regions. In TCRdb, the PCR reads were re-called with MiXCR into one record per CDR3 protein. The sample records around 15,000 distinct CDR3 sequences, 45% to 70% being singletons. The patients had localized lung adenocarcinoma, a non-small cell subtype. The CDR3 length is 17 residues. Germline assignment: CDR1 MNHNS and CDR2 SASEGT. V was pared by 1 base and J by 11 bases, with 24 bases between. Sequencing was performed on CD8+ T cells from the center of a lung tumor. The source is a female donor with lung adenocarcinoma. The CD4 and CD8 labels of this study may be unreliable. V and J are TRBV6-1 and TRBJ2-4; a possible D gene is TRBD2 (7 bases). The CDR3 loop is CASSEGLRGPQEGFQYF. DNA of the CDR3: TGTGCCAGCAGTGAAGGACTGCGGGGGCCACAAGAAGGGTTTCAGTACTTC.